These T cell receptor beta chains were read from a single sample in a study of CXCR3-negative and CXCR3-positive naive CD8 T cells. TCRdb re-called the 5' RACE reads; every CDR3 protein appears as one record, without DNA. With 150,000 or so distinct CDR3 sequences in the sample, the ten largest clones hold 0.25% to 0.35%. Specimen: naive CXCR3- CD8+ T cells from blood. These receptors came from a human donor in good health. Some clones in this sample may be carry-over from other donors' samples. Both conserved end residues are part of each CDR3.

J gene: TRBJ1-2; V gene: TRBV7-9; CDR3 protein: CASSLGAGPRYGYTF
J gene: TRBJ2-5; V gene: TRBV5-1; CDR3 protein: CASNPGGAKKETQYF
J gene: TRBJ2-1; V gene: TRBV29-1; CDR3 protein: CSPGTGGGEQFF
J gene: TRBJ2-7; V gene: TRBV28; CDR3 protein: CASRPTSATYEQYF
J gene: TRBJ2-2; V gene: TRBV21-1; CDR3 protein: CASSPLLVTGELFF
J gene: TRBJ2-3; V gene: TRBV19; CDR3 protein: CASRERLTDTQYF
J gene: TRBJ2-7; V gene: TRBV29-1; CDR3 protein: CSVEAGGTGIPYEQYF
J gene: TRBJ2-3; V gene: TRBV7-3; CDR3 protein: CASSYGGTDTQYF
J gene: TRBJ2-7; V gene: TRBV5-1; CDR3 protein: CASNRGTVESYEQYF
J gene: TRBJ1-1; V gene: TRBV12-3/TRBV12-4; CDR3 protein: CASSLGFGINTEAFF
J gene: TRBJ2-1; V gene: TRBV7-3; CDR3 protein: CASSLGLAREQFF
J gene: TRBJ2-1; V gene: TRBV5-1; CDR3 protein: CASSSTDIYNEQFF
J gene: TRBJ1-2; V gene: TRBV29-1; CDR3 protein: CSVSRTEGYGYTF
J gene: TRBJ2-7; V gene: TRBV6-6; CDR3 protein: CASSYLGQGPYEQYF
J gene: TRBJ1-2; V gene: TRBV29-1; CDR3 protein: CSVLEQGGGYTF
J gene: TRBJ2-2; V gene: TRBV7-3; CDR3 protein: CASSSTGTGELFF
J gene: TRBJ1-3; V gene: TRBV10-3; CDR3 protein: CAISDEDTSSGNTIYF
J gene: TRBJ1-5; V gene: TRBV19; CDR3 protein: CASSTGTGLYSNQPQHF
J gene: TRBJ2-1; V gene: TRBV7-6; CDR3 protein: CASSLDPAGDSSYNEQFF
J gene: TRBJ2-1; V gene: TRBV5-1; CDR3 protein: CASSLATTSYNEQFF
J gene: TRBJ2-7; V gene: TRBV28; CDR3 protein: CASSFSLGTEANYEQYF
J gene: TRBJ2-3; V gene: TRBV6-1; CDR3 protein: CASTGRTDTQYF
J gene: TRBJ2-7; V gene: TRBV7-9; CDR3 protein: CASSLLDGAYEQYF
J gene: TRBJ1-1; V gene: TRBV7-9; CDR3 protein: CASRPTGNTEAFF
J gene: TRBJ1-1; V gene: TRBV29-1; CDR3 protein: CSVVGGTSKAFF
J gene: TRBJ2-2; V gene: TRBV5-4; CDR3 protein: CASSLDPLGTGASGELFF
J gene: TRBJ2-7; V gene: TRBV9; CDR3 protein: CASSVGYTGGVYEQYF
J gene: TRBJ2-7; V gene: TRBV27; CDR3 protein: CASSLRAGYGPYEQYF
J gene: TRBJ1-1; V gene: TRBV4-1; CDR3 protein: CASSQDSAATNTEAFF
J gene: TRBJ2-7; V gene: TRBV11-2; CDR3 protein: CASSPGAGYHEQYF
J gene: TRBJ1-1; V gene: TRBV7-6; CDR3 protein: CASSSAPGDLIRVNTEAFF
J gene: TRBJ2-3; V gene: TRBV6-5; CDR3 protein: CASALGREEDTQYF
J gene: TRBJ2-1; V gene: TRBV6-2/TRBV6-3; CDR3 protein: CASSYVDRINEQFF
J gene: TRBJ2-4; V gene: TRBV11-2; CDR3 protein: CASSHPRTAKNIQYF
J gene: TRBJ2-7; V gene: TRBV13; CDR3 protein: CASSPQGDPLEQYF
J gene: TRBJ2-3; V gene: TRBV5-1; CDR3 protein: CASSFGVLAGDTQYF
J gene: TRBJ2-1; V gene: TRBV7-9; CDR3 protein: CASSFESSYNEQFF
J gene: TRBJ1-2; V gene: TRBV7-3; CDR3 protein: CASSLIPGDGYTF
J gene: TRBJ2-3; V gene: TRBV7-2; CDR3 protein: CASSLSKRGLDTQYF
J gene: TRBJ1-2; V gene: TRBV2; CDR3 protein: CASSEFYRGYGYTF
J gene: TRBJ2-7; V gene: TRBV29-1; CDR3 protein: CSVEGLSSYEQYF
J gene: TRBJ2-1; V gene: TRBV4-3; CDR3 protein: CASSQDQGNYNEQFF
J gene: TRBJ2-7; V gene: TRBV19; CDR3 protein: CASRRDNGEQYF
J gene: TRBJ2-2; V gene: TRBV4-1; CDR3 protein: CASSQEGVSGELFF
J gene: TRBJ2-7; V gene: TRBV28; CDR3 protein: CASSSFGTGFYEQYF
J gene: TRBJ1-1; V gene: TRBV13; CDR3 protein: CASSFFSIDTEAFF
J gene: TRBJ2-3; V gene: TRBV30; CDR3 protein: CACEPLLGGYTDTQYF
J gene: TRBJ2-3; V gene: TRBV2; CDR3 protein: CASIGLAATDTQYF
J gene: TRBJ1-5; V gene: TRBV28; CDR3 protein: CASSLQGGQPQHF
J gene: TRBJ2-5; V gene: TRBV20-1; CDR3 protein: CSASSSGGEQTQYF
J gene: TRBJ2-2; V gene: TRBV6-5; CDR3 protein: CASGANSLLNTGELFF
J gene: TRBJ1-1; V gene: TRBV5-6; CDR3 protein: CASSPTGVPEAFF
J gene: TRBJ2-1; V gene: TRBV7-9; CDR3 protein: CASSNRQGSYNEQFF
J gene: TRBJ2-7; V gene: TRBV9; CDR3 protein: CASSVALGLLDEQYF
J gene: TRBJ1-6; V gene: TRBV5-1; CDR3 protein: CASSLGRGSYSPLHF